This TCR beta chain was captured in a study of CD8 T cells in Susac syndrome. Germline lookup yields CDR1 GTSNPN and CDR2 SVGIG (reference sequence). This CDR3 has 12 amino acids. V lost 0 bases, J lost 11 bases, and 13 bases lay in between. An amount of RNA that ranged from roughly 0.5 to 1 ug was reverse transcribed with random hexamers. TCRdb fed the immunoSEQ multiplex PCR reads into MiXCR, producing one record per CDR3 protein. The repertoire includes 95,000 to 150,000 distinct CDR3 sequences, 93% of them detected once, and around 0.3% sits in the top ten. J is TRBJ1-1 and V is TRBV30; D is ambiguous. The clonotype was recovered from a human donor with multiple sclerosis. Sequencing was done on a sample of CD8+ T cells from PBMCs. CDR3 amino acids: CAWSVIRQSAFF. CDR3 sequence (DNA): TGTGCCTGGAGTGTAATCCGTCAGAGTGCTTTCTTT.